This T cell receptor (beta chain) was sequenced during a study of blood T cell repertoires in COVID-19. Overall study: Samples representing acute and convalescent COVID-19 were sourced from the United States, Italy and Spain.

This clone occurred once. Per the authors' pipeline: Reference gene primer amplification in the assay estimated nucleated cell counts. Clones were read by immunoSEQ multiplex PCR, and TCRdb kept only the in-frame ones, dropping some. That table furnishes V, J and clone size, whereas the DNA furnished D and trimming. The table lists 70,000 to 90,000 clones, around 90% of them singletons. The CDR3 runs to 14 residues. Germline V gene lookup returns CDR1 SGHTS and CDR2 YDEGEE. The ends were cut back, 2 bases at V and 7 bases at J, with 10 bases in the middle. The TCR sequence derives from a human donor in a cohort sampled during active COVID-19. V gene TRBV5-8 combines with J gene TRBJ1-6; D is uncertain. Sequenced input: peripheral blood. This chain's CDR3 is CASSFGVRNSPLHF. CDR3 sequence (DNA): TGTGCCAGCAGCTTCGGGGTACGCAATTCACCCCTCCACTTT.